Here is one T cell receptor (beta chain) with its context. This clone was counted many times. The antigen it binds to is not known. Per-base qualities were not stored, and no clone one base away is much larger. This entry comes from a study of T cells after posttransplantation cyclophosphamide listed by TCRdb under 2016. Regarding the complete study: T cell repertoire reconstitution was tracked by TRB sequencing after myeloablative bone marrow transplantation in which posttransplantation cyclophosphamide was used as GVHD prophylaxis. Public TRB sequences were compared against a database of over 3,000 sequences linked to responses to pathogens, tumor antigens, self-antigens and alloantigens. TRA and TRB clonality were tightly correlated in several samples, so subsequent TCR analyses focused on TRB only. Blood from all 35 or so PTCy patients who had 1-year posttransplant specimens underwent TRB sequencing. TRB sequencing was also done on up to about 3 additional blood samples from 2 to 5.2 years after transplant in 3 patients, and on pretransplant blood from several patients. Antigen receptor sequencing was done on samples from about 34 PTCy-treated patients and from approximately 15 related bone marrow donors of those patients.

The germline V gene (reference sequence) provides CDR1 WNHNN and CDR2 SYGVQD. From its cysteine to its phenylalanine, the CDR3 spans 17 amino acids. Of the read, only the CDR3 DNA is kept; its 51 bases are in frame from base 1. V loses 0 bases of germline sequence and J loses 6 bases, and the interval between the two ends is 20 bases. TRB sequencing used genomic DNA with the immunoSEQ assay at survey resolution or the hsTCRB kit. In the source study's methods: The immunoSEQ software handled the initial read processing, while the LymphoSeq R package was used for the repertoire analyses. Clonality was computed as 1 minus normalized Shannon entropy; Gini coefficient was also calculated for each TRB dataset. To infer phenotypes in unsorted samples, TRB sequences from sorted subsets of the recipient or donor were mapped onto unsorted samples from the same recipient. What TCRdb holds here is the immuneACCESS table cut down to in-frame rearrangements. Part of the clones is not present; checked against another copy, under half of the missing clones reflect an unresolved V gene, and the others are unexplained. The DNA was the basis for D and trimming; V, J and clone size are from that table. There are about 24,000 clones in this sample, and none of them is a singleton. 4% to 5.5% of the sample comes from the top ten.

Points the paper makes about the study in general: The TRB repertoires of T cells infiltrating skin or the GI tract showed only limited overlap with the TRB repertoires found in blood. Donor-recipient similarity was low at 1-2 months but rose over the first year, and later blood repertoires were often dominated by donor CD8+ memory clones. Across approximately 45 patients, recipient CMV seropositivity and CMV reactivation were highly associated with TRB clonality; PTCy diversity was similar to CNI/methotrexate controls.

Related bone marrow donors provided peripheral blood samples on the day of marrow donation. Mononuclear cells from peripheral blood and bone marrow were separated by Ficoll-Hypaque density centrifugation and then cryopreserved. Recombination linked TRBV10-1 to TRBJ2-5; a weak D assignment points to TRBD1 (6 bases agree). This receptor was obtained from a woman aged 45-60 years in good health, CMV-negative, and a related stem cell transplant donor. Sequenced input: PBMCs. The nucleotides are TGCGCCAGCAGTGAGTCTCCTTCTAACAGGGCCTCGAAGACCCAGTACTTC. Its protein product is CASSESPSNRASKTQYF.